The 4 T cell receptor beta chains listed next were all sequenced from one sample in a study of blood T cell repertoires in COVID-19. Generated by immunoSEQ multiplex PCR, the TCRdb table keeps only in-frame clones and is missing some. This sample has approximately 260,000 clones, with 85% found just once. Sequenced material: PBMCs or T cells enriched from blood (not recorded which). The receptors were gathered from a woman in her 50s who had been exposed to COVID-19.

The V call is TRBV27, the J call TRBJ1-2; D is possibly TRBD1 (6 bases). This CDR3 has 16 residues. Trimming pared 5 bases from V and 4 bases from J, leaving 20 bases between. The V gene's germline CDR1 is MNHEY and CDR2 SMNVEV (reference sequence). The CDR3 is CASSPHPTGPIYGYTF. The CDR3 coding sequence is TGTGCCAGCAGTCCCCACCCCACAGGGCCGATCTATGGCTACACCTTC.

The chain carries TRBV9 and TRBJ2-1, with TRBD2 matching over 11 bases. This CDR3 region has 14 residues. V shed 6 bases, J shed 9 bases, and the junction held 8 bases outside the gene matches. CDR1 is SGDLS and CDR2 is YYNGEE in the germline V gene. The CDR3 reads CASNPSGGRFEQFF. The DNA of the CDR3 is TGTGCCAGCAACCCTAGCGGGGGGCGTTTTGAGCAGTTCTTC.

The CDR3 bases are TGTGCCAGCAGCCCTCGACAGCCTAGTACTGAAGCTTTCTTT. It codes for CASSPRQPSTEAFF. V and J are TRBV7-9 and TRBJ1-1; TRBD1 might be the D (5 bases). The CDR3 runs 14 residues. The V and J ends lost 5 bases and 5 bases respectively, with 15 bases between them. Germline V gene data show CDR1 as SEHNR and CDR2 as FQNEAQ (reference sequence).

V usage is TRBV29-1 and J usage is TRBJ1-2; 7 nucleotides align to TRBD1. Germline V CDR1 and CDR2: SQVTM, ANQGSEA. V dropped 5 bases and J dropped 3; count of bases not matched to a gene: 3. CDR3 length: 12 residues. The CDR3 coding sequence is TGCAGCGTTCCCGGGACAGACTATGGCTACACCTTC. Encoded protein: CSVPGTDYGYTF.